This T cell receptor beta chain originates from a study of shared T cell receptors in the human thymus (dated by TCRdb to the early 2020s). A note on the overall study: The study examined how self-reactive, shared T-cell receptor alpha chains are generated in the human thymus.

With respect to this clone: Its antigen target is currently unknown. No base quality values were provided; no much bigger clone lies one nucleotide off.

The method behind the library was the immunoSEQ multiplex PCR assay. This is the immuneACCESS table as TCRdb keeps it, with only in-frame sequences that have V and J called. A part of the clones is gone; compared with another copy, unresolved V genes explain less than half, and the rest is unexplained. This sample lists around 730,000 clones; approximately 85% were detected once. Of the sample, around 0.0099% falls within the top ten clones. From a lookup of the germline V gene, CDR1 and CDR2 are MDHEN and SYDVKM. V loses 5 bases at its end and J loses 4 bases; junction bases beyond the gene matches: 5. Its CDR3 holds 14 amino acids, cysteine through phenylalanine. The kept DNA is CDR3 alone, 42 bases in frame from the first base. These data are also associated with another study on human thymus T cells. Per that second paper: Donors were immunologically healthy infants undergoing open corrective cardiac surgery for congenital heart defects in Finland. Thymus tissue was collected as surgical resects that were removed during corrective cardiac surgery. V and J gene segment usage appeared biased in both thymic and peripheral blood repertoires. The related research found that thymic TCR repertoires overlapped highly between unrelated individuals. TCR alpha and beta repertoires from roughly eight infant thymus samples and four related peripheral blood samples were characterized in the study. The infant donors were about 7 to 250 days old, and the cohort included six or seven males and two females. Thymocytes were released mechanically from tissue and stored at -70 °C as pellets of roughly 8.5-32 million cells. A QIAsymphony instrument was used to extract genomic DNA from frozen cell pellets. The immunoSEQ multiplex PCR assay was used to amplify the TCRB and TCRAD loci from a standardized amount of quality-controlled genomic DNA. The amplicons covered the V(D)J region and were long enough to include the CDR3 and to identify the V and J genes. The amplicons were sequenced on an Illumina platform via the commercial immunoSEQ service. Primer bias and sequencing errors were corrected using previously described methods, and TCRAD and TCRB definitions followed the IMGT database. Analysis of the repertoires was done with immunoSEQ Analyzer 3.0 and VDJTools and included basic statistics, V/J segment usage, diversity estimates, rarefaction and pairwise overlap. Chao1, ChaoE, Efron-Thisted, Shannon and inverse Simpson indices were used to estimate diversity, which was also estimated on datasets down-sampled to the smallest sample. Repertoire overlap was assessed by strict matching of CDR3 nucleotide sequence, V gene and J gene, and clustering was done by Jaccard-based multidimensional scaling. On average, thymus samples yielded hundreds of thousands of unique TCRB clonotypes, whereas blood samples yielded about 80,000.

Input material: thymocytes. The clonotype comes from a girl less than two years old with a congenital heart defect. Donor details come from another sample of the same person, matched by shared clones. The chain uses TRBV28 and TRBJ1-5; TRBD1 matches 7 bases in the middle. The CDR3 protein sequence reads: CASSPRDSNQPQHF. The sequenced DNA: TGTGCCAGCAGTCCCCGGGACAGTAATCAGCCCCAGCATTTT.